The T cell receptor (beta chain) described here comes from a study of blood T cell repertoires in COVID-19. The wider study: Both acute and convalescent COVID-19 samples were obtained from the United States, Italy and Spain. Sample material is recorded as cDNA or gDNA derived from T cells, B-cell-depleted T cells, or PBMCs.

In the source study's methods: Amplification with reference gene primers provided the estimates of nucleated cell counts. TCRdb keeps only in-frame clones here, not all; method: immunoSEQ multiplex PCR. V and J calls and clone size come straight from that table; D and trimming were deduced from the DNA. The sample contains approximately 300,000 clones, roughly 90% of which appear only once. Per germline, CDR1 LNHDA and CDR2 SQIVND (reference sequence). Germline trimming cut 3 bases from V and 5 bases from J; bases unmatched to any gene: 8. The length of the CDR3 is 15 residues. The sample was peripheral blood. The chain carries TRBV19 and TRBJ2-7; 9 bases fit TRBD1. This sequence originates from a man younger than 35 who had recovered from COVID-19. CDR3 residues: CASSIMGQGVNEQYF. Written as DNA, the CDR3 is TGTGCCAGTAGTATTATGGGACAGGGTGTGAACGAGCAGTACTTC.